This T cell receptor beta chain is drawn from a study of cytomegalovirus exposure and HLA in healthy donors. The study, taken as a whole, reports: The likely explanation for a cluster of highly shared sequence variants was sequencing artifact. Most TCR sequences were uncommon, yet certain public TCRs appeared in many donors. According to an earlier analysis, most TCR beta V segments yielded productive rearrangements about 87% or about 30% of the time.

This clone was seen only a few times. No antigen is known for it. Trimming took 4 bases from V and 3 from J, leaving 12 bases between them. The CDR3 runs to 15 residues. The V gene's germline CDR1 is KGHSH and CDR2 LQKENI. The PCR made use of 60 Vbeta and 13 Jbeta primers. The assay was immunoSEQ multiplex PCR, and TCRdb's table has in-frame clones only and misses some. The sample carries over 150,000 clones, about 68% recorded once. This TCR derives from a man aged 25-45 years in good health and CMV-seronegative. This chain joins TRBV18 and TRBJ1-4; perhaps TRBD1 as D (5 bases). Sequenced input: PBMCs. The CDR3 loop is CASSRAGIPNEKLFF. The CDR3 DNA reads TGTGCCAGCTCACGTGCAGGGATCCCTAATGAAAAACTGTTTTTT.